These 11 T cell receptor beta chains were all obtained from the same sample, sequenced in a study of cytomegalovirus exposure and HLA in healthy donors. The PCR had 60 Vbeta and 13 Jbeta primers. The protocol was immunoSEQ multiplex PCR, while the TCRdb copy is restricted to in-frame clones and leaves out a portion. This sample has some 200,000 clones, with roughly 84% found just once. The sequenced sample was PBMCs. The receptors stem from a woman aged 45-65 years in good health and CMV-seropositive.

This clone was observed once. This chain connects TRBV6-5 to TRBJ1-6; D not resolved. Per the germline V gene, CDR1 is MNHEY and CDR2 is SVGAGI. This CDR3 spans 13 amino acids. The V and J ends lost 5 bases and 8 bases respectively, with 10 bases between them. The CDR3 sequence: CASSDPRDSPLHF. As DNA, the CDR3 is TGTGCCAGCAGTGACCCCCGGGATTCACCCCTCCACTTT.

The chain recombines TRBV5-4 with TRBJ1-2; 8 bases fit TRBD1. The CDR3 runs 15 residues. With 3 bases clipped from V and 3 bases from J, the junction kept 7 bases outside the gene matches. Germline CDR1 is SGHNT and CDR2 is YYREEE (reference sequence). CDR3 in DNA: TGTGCCAGCAGCTCCCCACCGACAGGGGACTATGGCTACACCTTC. This sequence encodes CASSSPPTGDYGYTF.

The chain combines TRBV6-5 with TRBJ2-7, with 13 bases aligning to TRBD2. Trimming cost V 5 bases and J 7 bases; bases outside gene matches: 8. The CDR3 length is 15 residues. Germline CDR1 MNHEY, CDR2 SVGAGI. The CDR3, as DNA: TGTGCCAGCAGTAAGACTAGCGGGGGGTCGAATGAGCAGTACTTC. Its translation is CASSKTSGGSNEQYF.

The rearrangement links TRBV29-1 to TRBJ2-2; TRBD1 aligns across 9 bases. J was trimmed by 5 bases and V by 5 bases; bases with no gene match: 9. CDR1 is SQVTM and CDR2 is ANQGSEA in the germline V gene. This CDR3 region has 15 residues. The CDR3 nucleotides read TGCAGCGTTCGCTACAGGGGGCGCGGTACCGGGGAGCTGTTTTTT. It yields the protein CSVRYRGRGTGELFF.

The chain links TRBV6-5 to TRBJ1-1, with TRBD1 matching over 9 bases. The CDR3 is 16 residues long. Trimming cost V 2 bases and J 1 base; bases outside gene matches: 5. Germline loops: CDR1 MNHEY, CDR2 SVGAGI. CDR3 DNA sequence: TGTGCCAGCAGTTACGGGACAGGGTTTAGGAACACTGAAGCTTTCTTT. It specifies CASSYGTGFRNTEAFF.

This clone was recorded only once. J is TRBJ1-5 and V is TRBV19; perhaps TRBD1 as D (5 bases). This CDR3 region has 15 residues. Germline-derived CDR1 and CDR2 are LNHDA and SQIVND (reference sequence). V was shortened by 7 bases and J by 5 bases, with 18 bases between the two germline ends. The CDR3 DNA is TGTGCCAGTACGGACGTGCAGGGAGGTCATCAGCCCCAGCATTTT. Its protein is CASTDVQGGHQPQHF.

The rearrangement links TRBV6-5 to TRBJ2-3; 7 bases align to TRBD1. The CDR3 length is 14 residues. Germline values: CDR1 MNHEY, CDR2 SVGAGI. The V and J ends lost 0 bases and 7 bases, in that order; junction bases with no gene match: 4. The CDR3 region has the DNA TGTGCCAGCAGTTACTCAGGACAGGCCAATACGCAGTATTTT. It yields the protein CASSYSGQANTQYF.

This clone occurred a few times. The chain joins TRBV6-1 to TRBJ1-1; no clear D gene. Germline CDR1 MNHNS, CDR2 SASEGT. The V and J ends lost 3 bases and 2 bases respectively, with 7 bases between them. The length of the CDR3 is 13 residues. For the CDR3, the DNA is TGTGCCAGCAGTGACAGGTCTAACACTGAAGCTTTCTTT. Its translation: CASSDRSNTEAFF.

This chain connects TRBV5-1 to TRBJ2-1; a weak D match, TRBD2 (6 bases). V was pared by 3 bases and J by 0 bases, with 16 bases between. Germline V gene lookup returns CDR1 SGHRS and CDR2 YFSETQ. The CDR3 spans 17 residues. The CDR3 DNA follows: TGCGCCAGCAGCTCCACTTGGGGGGATAGCTCCTACAATGAGCAGTTCTTC. Protein product: CASSSTWGDSSYNEQFF. The variable domain in full, completed from reference TRBV5-1 and TRBJ2-1, reads KAGVTQTPRYLIKTRGQQVTLSCSPISGHRSVSWYQQTPGQGLQFLFEYFSETQRNKGNFPGRFSGRQFSNSRSEMNVSTLELGDSALYLCASSSTWGDSSYNEQFFGPGTRLTVL.

This clone was recorded a few times. J is TRBJ1-5 and V is TRBV27; weak D call: TRBD1 (6 bases). Trimming stripped 5 bases from V and 0 bases from J, with 8 bases between. The CDR3 sequence is 14 residues long. Germline CDR1 and CDR2: MNHEY and SMNVEV (reference sequence). The CDR3 nucleotides read TGTGCCAGCAGTGAGACAGGTAGCAATCAGCCCCAGCATTTT. Protein sequence: CASSETGSNQPQHF.

The chain uses TRBV6-1 and TRBJ2-3; 9 bases are shared with TRBD2. V lost 4 bases and J lost 0; bases outside the gene matches: 11. Germline V lookup: CDR1 MNHNS, CDR2 SASEGT. The CDR3 sequence is 18 residues long. As DNA, the CDR3 is TGTGCCAGCAGTGCACCCCAACGACTAGCGGACAGCACAGATACGCAGTATTTT. Amino acids: CASSAPQRLADSTDTQYF.